This is a list of T cell receptor beta chains from one sample in a study of a mutant IDH1 vaccine in newly diagnosed glioma. Sequenced by immunoSEQ multiplex PCR; TCRdb stores in-frame clones only, minus some. The data hold 45,000 to 65,000 clones, with about 65% observed a single time. The antigens of these receptors remain unknown. The source was peripheral blood mononuclear cells (PBMCs), collected from a glioma patient whose treatment included an IDH1 peptide vaccine. Receptor source: a man between 35 and 55 years old with glioma. Some clones in this sample may be carry-over from other donors' samples. Each CDR3 is given with its conserved first and last residue. D genes are given only for firm matches. Some rows have no size entry. The others give once, few or many, or a class for an expanded clone.

TRBV6-6	NA	NA	TRBJ2-3	TGTGCCAGCAGCAGGAGTTCAACGGCAGATACGCAGTATTTT	CASSRSSTADTQYF
TRBV5-4	NA	NA	TRBJ2-5	TGTGCCAGCAGCTTGAGGGGATCGGAGACCCAGTACTTC	CASSLRGSETQYF
TRBV5-4	TRBD2	NA	TRBJ2-1	TGTGCCAGCAGCTTGGGGACTAGCGGGGTCTGGAATGAGCAGTTCTTC	CASSLGTSGVWNEQFF
TRBV25-1	NA	few	TRBJ1-3	TGTGCCAGCAGTGAATCCTGGGAGGGGGGGCGAAACACCATATATTTT	CASSESWEGGRNTIYF
TRBV7-9	NA	few	TRBJ2-7	TGTGCCAGCAGCCATGGGCCACTCTACGAGCAGTACTTC	CASSHGPLYEQYF
TRBV5-4	NA	NA	TRBJ1-4	TGTGCCAGCAGCGTGACCGGGACAACTAATGAAAAACTGTTTTTT	CASSVTGTTNEKLFF
TRBV6-6	TRBD1	NA	TRBJ2-3	TGTGCCAGCAGTACCCAGGGGGCTGGCACAGATACGCAGTATTTT	CASSTQGAGTDTQYF
TRBV5-4	TRBD1	NA	TRBJ1-2	TGTGCCAGCAGCGCCGGGACAGGGGATAACTATGGCTACACCTTC	CASSAGTGDNYGYTF
TRBV2	TRBD1	NA	TRBJ1-4	TGTGCCAGCAGTGCTATGGGACAGGGGGCCGATGAAAAACTGTTTTTT	CASSAMGQGADEKLFF
TRBV29-1	NA	NA	TRBJ1-2	TGCAGCGTTGAACCGGATAACTATGGCTACACCTTC	CSVEPDNYGYTF
TRBV12-5	TRBD1	NA	TRBJ2-2	TGTGCTAGTGGTTTACAGGGGGCCACCGGGGAGCTGTTTTTT	CASGLQGATGELFF
TRBV6-5	NA	NA	TRBJ1-1	TGTGCCAGCAGTTACAGCCCGGGGGCCGCTGAAGCTTTCTTT	CASSYSPGAAEAFF
TRBV19	NA	NA	TRBJ1-1	TGTGCCAGTCGGAAACGGACAGAGAACACTGAAGCTTTCTTT	CASRKRTENTEAFF
TRBV29-1	NA	NA	TRBJ1-2	TGCAGCGTGGCCCTCGAGGTAACCTTC	CSVALEVTF